The clone carrying this T cell receptor beta chain was detected a few times. Its antigen is undetermined. This record comes from a study of cytotoxic CD8 clonotypes in ibrutinib-treated CLL. Study information: Averaging across samples gave 255,043 productive templates and approximately 92,000 productive rearrangements.

Measured with immunoSEQ multiplex PCR; TCRdb has only the in-frame clones, and not every one. The table shows about 56,000 clones, with 56% occurring only once. Findings and limits, study-wide: Public clonotypes (which were uncommon) either contracted or remained stable on treatment. At progression, clonality fell back toward baseline after rising at ibrutinib response. Age-matched healthy donor levels were exceeded by baseline clonality, which tracked circulating CD8+ T-cell counts.

CDR3 length: 15 residues. Trimming at V came to 5 bases and at J to 8 bases, leaving 6 bases not matched to a gene. The V gene's germline CDR1 is KGHSH and CDR2 LQKENI. This TCR was sampled from a human donor with chronic lymphocytic leukemia. V usage is TRBV18 and J usage is TRBJ2-2, with 12 bases matching TRBD2. The starting material was PBMCs, obtained after 24 months of ibrutinib treatment. CDR3 in DNA: TGTGCCAGCTCATCGACTAGCGGGAGACCGGGGGAGCTGTTTTTT. Translated, it gives CASSSTSGRPGELFF.